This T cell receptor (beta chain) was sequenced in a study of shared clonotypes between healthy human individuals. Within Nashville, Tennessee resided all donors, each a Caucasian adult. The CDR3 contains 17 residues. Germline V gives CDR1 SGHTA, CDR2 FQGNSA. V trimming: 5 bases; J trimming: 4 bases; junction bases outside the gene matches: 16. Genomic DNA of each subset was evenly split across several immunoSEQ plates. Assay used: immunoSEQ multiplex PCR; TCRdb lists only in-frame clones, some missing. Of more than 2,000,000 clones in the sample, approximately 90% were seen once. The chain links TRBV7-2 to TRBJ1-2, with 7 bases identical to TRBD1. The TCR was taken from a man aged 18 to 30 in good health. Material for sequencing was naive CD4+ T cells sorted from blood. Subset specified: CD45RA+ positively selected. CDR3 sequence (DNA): TGTGCCAGCAGCCTCGACAGGGCTGGGGTAGTCGGCTATGGCTACACCTTC. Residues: CASSLDRAGVVGYGYTF.